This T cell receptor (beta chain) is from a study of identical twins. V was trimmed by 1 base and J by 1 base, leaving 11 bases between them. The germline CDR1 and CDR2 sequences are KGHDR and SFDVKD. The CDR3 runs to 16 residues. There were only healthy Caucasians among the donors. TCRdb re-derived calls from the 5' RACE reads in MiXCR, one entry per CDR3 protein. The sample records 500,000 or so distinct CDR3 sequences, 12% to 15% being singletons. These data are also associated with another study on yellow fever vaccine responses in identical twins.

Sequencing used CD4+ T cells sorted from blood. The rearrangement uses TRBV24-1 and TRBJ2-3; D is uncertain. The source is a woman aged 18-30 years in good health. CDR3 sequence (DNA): TGTGCCACCAGTGATTTAAGGCTGGAAGGCACAGATACGCAGTATTTT. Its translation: CATSDLRLEGTDTQYF.